This T cell receptor beta chain was obtained from a study of response to subunit inactivated influenza vaccine. TCRdb re-derived calls from the RT-PCR reads in MiXCR, one entry per CDR3 protein. Here the sample spans roughly 630,000 distinct CDR3 sequences, 12% to 15% being singletons. V lost 3 bases to trimming and J lost 2 bases, with 12 bases between them. The germline gives CDR1 SGHRS, CDR2 YFSETQ. The CDR3 spans 14 residues. This clonotype was counted only a few times. The antigen remains undetermined. Study-wide findings and caveats: With each seasonal influenza vaccination, the authors suggested, few new T cells are recruited.

The sample here was PBMCs from blood, taken less than 15 days before vaccination. The clonotype originates from a man aged 50 or older who received an inactivated influenza vaccine. The rearrangement links TRBV5-1 to TRBJ2-7, with TRBD1 as a possible D gene (6 bases). This CDR3 is CASSSRQAPYEQYF. CDR3 bases: TGCGCCAGCAGCTCCCGACAGGCCCCCTACGAGCAGTACTTC.